The source of this T cell receptor (beta chain) is a study of cytomegalovirus exposure and HLA in healthy donors. Overall study results and limits: TCR beta V segments were, for the most part, productive about 87% or about 30% of the time in an earlier analysis. Association of a missense DCLRE1C variant with TCR beta V- and J-gene trimming was reported in a later analysis. HLA-A and HLA-B allele assignments for most subjects were reportedly predicted accurately using TCR beta sequences.

In the PCR, 60 Vbeta and 13 Jbeta primers were used. Per the study methods: In a later analysis, around 12 million of some 80 million unique beta chains occurred in at least two donors. Using immunoSEQ multiplex PCR, the repertoire was profiled, and TCRdb retains in-frame clones only, with some absent. The D gene and trimming were derived from the DNA, and the V and J assignments and clone size from that table. The table shows roughly 78,000 clones, with under 70% occurring only once. This clone was seen more than once but under ten times. Its antigen is not identified. The germline gives CDR1 SGHAT, CDR2 FQNNGV. The ends lost 5 bases at V and 4 bases at J; junction bases unmatched: 8. The CDR3 extends over 15 amino acids.

The specimen was PBMCs. The source is a man aged 25 to 40 in good health and CMV-seropositive. The genes are TRBV11-2 and TRBJ1-1; 9 nucleotides agree with TRBD1. CDR3 sequence: CASSPHTGQGTEAFF. In DNA form, the CDR3 reads TGTGCCAGCAGCCCCCATACGGGACAGGGCACTGAAGCTTTCTTT.